The 21 T cell receptor beta chains listed next were all sequenced from one sample in a study of tumor-infiltrating lymphocytes in localized non-small cell lung cancer. Generated by immunoSEQ multiplex PCR, the TCRdb table keeps only in-frame clones and is missing some. The data contain roughly 7,200 clones, roughly 74% of them singletons. Sequenced material: lung tumor tissue. Source of these receptors: a human donor with non-small cell lung cancer.

In its sample, this clone was seen a few times. In DNA form, the CDR3 reads TGTGCCAGCAGTGACATGACAGGGAAAGGGGACGAGACCCAGTACTTC. It codes for CASSDMTGKGDETQYF. The gene calls are TRBV6-1 and TRBJ2-5, with 7 bases lining up with TRBD1. The CDR3 is 16 amino acids. Germline V gene sequence: CDR1 MNHNS, CDR2 SASEGT. The V and J ends lost 3 bases and 5 bases, in that order; junction bases with no gene match: 12.

The chain links TRBV5-4 to TRBJ1-2; D is unresolved. Germline-derived CDR1 and CDR2 are SGHNT and YYREEE (reference sequence). The V gene lost 3 bases and the J gene lost 11 bases, with 11 bases spanning the gap. This CDR3 has 11 amino acids. The CDR3 loop reads CASSWLSEYTF. DNA for the CDR3: TGTGCCAGCAGCTGGCTTTCCGAGTACACCTTC.

This sequence joins TRBV6-1 and TRBJ2-3; 8 nucleotides match TRBD2. The germline V gene encodes CDR1 MNHNS and CDR2 SASEGT. This CDR3 spans 14 amino acids. Losses at the gene ends were 5 bases for V and 4 bases for J; bases not matched to a gene: 5. This CDR3 reads CASSPSGSSDTQYF. DNA of the CDR3: TGTGCCAGCAGTCCCAGCGGGAGTTCAGATACGCAGTATTTT.

This clone has more than one count but fewer than ten. This sequence joins TRBV29-1 and TRBJ2-7, with D perhaps matching TRBD2 (6 bases). The CDR3 totals 14 residues. In germline, CDR1 is SQVTM, CDR2 ANQGSEA. CDR3 in DNA: TGCGGGGTGATACACGGGCGGGGTCCGGGCGAGCAGTACTTC. Translation: CGVIHGRGPGEQYF.

The V and J genes are TRBV11-2 and TRBJ2-2; D call uncertain. V gave up 5 bases and J gave up 5 bases, with 15 bases separating them. The germline gives CDR1 SGHAT, CDR2 FQNNGV. The CDR3 loop spans 15 amino acids. The CDR3 sequence: CASSRVSAGTGELFF. The CDR3 DNA reads TGTGCCAGCAGCCGGGTCTCCGCTGGGACCGGGGAGCTGTTTTTT.

V and J are TRBV6-6 and TRBJ1-1; a possible D gene is TRBD1 (6 bases). The V end was cut by 6 bases, the J end by 0 bases, with 17 bases between. Per the germline V gene, CDR1 is MNHNY and CDR2 is SVGAGI (reference sequence). This CDR3 has 16 amino acids. DNA of the CDR3: TGTGCCAGCAGGCGCAGGGGCTGGACCATGAACACTGAAGCTTTCTTT. It is translated as CASRRRGWTMNTEAFF.

The J gene is TRBJ2-2, the V gene TRBV6-1; maybe TRBD1 (6 bases). V dropped 9 bases and J dropped 5 bases, with 13 bases sitting between them. Germline values: CDR1 MNHNS, CDR2 SASEGT. The CDR3 has 13 amino acids. CDR3 residues: CARGDRSTGELFF. The CDR3 DNA is TGTGCCAGAGGCGACAGGTCAACCGGGGAGCTGTTTTTT.

The chain links TRBV19 to TRBJ1-1; D is undetermined. V was shortened by 3 bases and J by 6 bases, with 17 bases between the two germline ends. CDR3 length: 15 residues. In germline, CDR1 is LNHDA, CDR2 SQIVND (reference sequence). CDR3 loop: CASSMSPSGMAEAFF. CDR3 coding DNA: TGTGCCAGTAGTATGTCTCCCTCCGGGATGGCTGAAGCTTTCTTT.

The chain employs TRBV7-2 and TRBJ2-7, with D possibly being TRBD1 or TRBD2 (5 bases each). V was cut by 2 bases and J by 3 bases, with 11 bases left in between. Germline CDR1 and CDR2: SGHTA and FQGNSA. The CDR3 runs 14 residues. This CDR3 is CASSLTRGNYEQYF. For the CDR3, the DNA is TGTGCCAGCAGCTTAACGAGGGGAAACTACGAGCAGTACTTC. The full variable domain, completed using reference TRBV7-2 and TRBJ2-7, is GAGVSQSPSNKVTEKGKDVELRCDPISGHTALYWYRQSLGQGLEFLIYFQGNSAPDKSGLPSDRFSAERTGGSVSTLTIQRTQQEDSAVYLCASSLTRGNYEQYFGPGTRLTVT.

This rearrangement joins TRBV11-2 to TRBJ2-7; 11 bases are shared with TRBD2. Unmatched junction bases numbered 6, after V lost 3 bases and J lost 2 bases. CDR1 is SGHAT and CDR2 is FQNNGV in the germline V gene. CDR3 length: 16 residues. CDR3 region: CASSFHGTSGTYEQYF. The DNA for the CDR3 is TGTGCCAGCAGCTTCCACGGGACTAGCGGAACCTACGAGCAGTACTTC. The complete variable domain, with remaining parts taken from reference TRBV11-2 and TRBJ2-7, reads EAGVAQSPRYKIIEKRQSVAFWCNPISGHATLYWYQQILGQGPKLLIQFQNNGVVDDSQLPKDRFSAERLKGVDSTLKIQPAKLEDSAVYLCASSFHGTSGTYEQYFGPGTRLTVT.

The table lists this clone with a few counts. The V gene is TRBV6-4, the J gene TRBJ2-4, with D possibly being TRBD1 or TRBD2 (6 bases each). From germline, CDR1 is MRHNA and CDR2 SNTAGT. V lost 8 bases to trimming and J lost 1 base, with 12 bases between them. CDR3 size: 14 residues. As DNA, the CDR3 is TGTGCCAGCCGCGTGGGGGGCGCCAAAAACATTCAGTACTTC. Protein: CASRVGGAKNIQYF.

The chain recombines TRBV28 with TRBJ1-2; possibly TRBD1 for D (5 bases). The CDR3 sequence is 17 residues long. V shed 6 bases and J shed 0 bases, with 20 bases lying between them. CDR1 is MDHEN, CDR2 SYDVKM, per germline. The CDR3 region has the DNA TGTGCCAGCAGCTCTGGGGCCCGGGGGTTTTCTAACTATGGCTACACCTTC. It encodes CASSSGARGFSNYGYTF.

The rearrangement uses TRBV30 and TRBJ1-2; no reliable D call. V gave up 2 bases and J gave up 3 bases, with 10 bases separating them. CDR1 is GTSNPN, CDR2 SVGIG, per germline (reference sequence). This CDR3 comprises 13 residues. CDR3 sequence: CAWSYTDDYGYTF. The CDR3 DNA reads TGTGCCTGGAGTTATACCGACGACTATGGCTACACCTTC.

J is TRBJ1-1 and V is TRBV18; no clear D. The length of the CDR3 is 16 residues. The V gene's germline CDR1 is KGHSH and CDR2 LQKENI. Trimming took 1 base from V and 0 from J, leaving 12 bases between them. The CDR3 spells CASSPRVGSLNTEAFF. The DNA for the CDR3 is TGTGCCAGCTCACCACGGGTGGGCAGTTTGAACACTGAAGCTTTCTTT.

This clone was detected a few times. V and J are TRBV15 and TRBJ1-2; TRBD1 is a possible D gene (5 bases). Germline CDR1 LNHNV, CDR2 YYDKDF (reference sequence). The CDR3 loop spans 14 amino acids. The germline V and J ends were trimmed by 1 base and 3 bases, with 9 bases remaining between them. In DNA, the CDR3 is TGTGCCACCAGCAGAGGGACGGGGGACTATGGCTACACCTTC. Protein product: CATSRGTGDYGYTF.

The V call is TRBV4-2, the J call TRBJ2-7; 11 bases align to TRBD2. The V gene end was trimmed by 0 bases and the J gene end by 0 bases; junction bases not matched to a gene: 16. The germline V gene has CDR1 LGHNA and CDR2 YNFKEQ. The CDR3 runs to 21 residues. The CDR3 loop is CASSQEGTSGTSGASSYEQYF. The CDR3 nucleotides are TGTGCCAGCAGCCAAGAAGGTACTTCCGGGACTAGCGGTGCAAGCTCCTACGAGCAGTACTTC.

The chain carries TRBV6-5 and TRBJ1-5, with 7 bases aligning to TRBD1. Germline V lookup: CDR1 MNHEY, CDR2 SVGAGI. This CDR3 spans 14 amino acids. The trim removed 9 bases at V and 6 bases at J, leaving 11 bases unmatched. This chain's CDR3 is CARKPVQGIQPQHF. The CDR3 bases are TGTGCCAGGAAGCCGGTACAGGGGATTCAGCCCCAGCATTTT.

The chain recombines TRBV11-2 with TRBJ1-4; D perhaps matches TRBD1 (5 bases). The CDR3 has 15 amino acids. Trimming left V 3 bases short and J 7 bases short, with 15 bases between. CDR1 and CDR2 from the germline V gene are SGHAT and FQNNGV. Here the CDR3 DNA reads TGTGCCAGCAGCTTTCCCAGCGGGGGAGGTGAAAAACTGTTTTTT. The encoded protein is CASSFPSGGGEKLFF. Using reference TRBV11-2 and TRBJ1-4 for the parts outside the CDR3, the full variable domain is EAGVAQSPRYKIIEKRQSVAFWCNPISGHATLYWYQQILGQGPKLLIQFQNNGVVDDSQLPKDRFSAERLKGVDSTLKIQPAKLEDSAVYLCASSFPSGGGEKLFFGSGTQLSVL.

This chain connects TRBV19 to TRBJ2-1; 8 nucleotides line up with TRBD2. V gave up 3 bases and J gave up 8 bases; unmatched junction bases: 9. This CDR3 comprises 15 residues. In germline, CDR1 is LNHDA, CDR2 SQIVND (reference sequence). CDR3 loop: CASSITRLLADEQFF. For the CDR3, the DNA is TGTGCCAGTAGTATTACCCGGTTACTAGCGGATGAGCAGTTCTTC.

This clone was counted only a few times. The chain links TRBV14 to TRBJ2-1; no reliable D call. CDR3 length equals 15 residues. Germline-derived CDR1 and CDR2 are SGHDN and FVKESK. V was cut by 0 bases and J by 7 bases, with 13 bases left in between. In nucleotides, the CDR3 is TGTGCCAGCAGCCAAGAGGTGCCGCCTCGGAATGAGCAGTTCTTC. It codes for CASSQEVPPRNEQFF.

This clone was picked up one time. V and J are TRBV5-1 and TRBJ1-1; D is undetermined. V shed 1 base and J shed 6 bases, with 7 bases lying between them. This CDR3 has 12 residues. Germline lookup yields CDR1 SGHRS and CDR2 YFSETQ. DNA of the CDR3: TGCGCCAGCAGCTTGAATTCCGCTGAAGCTTTCTTT. This encodes CASSLNSAEAFF.